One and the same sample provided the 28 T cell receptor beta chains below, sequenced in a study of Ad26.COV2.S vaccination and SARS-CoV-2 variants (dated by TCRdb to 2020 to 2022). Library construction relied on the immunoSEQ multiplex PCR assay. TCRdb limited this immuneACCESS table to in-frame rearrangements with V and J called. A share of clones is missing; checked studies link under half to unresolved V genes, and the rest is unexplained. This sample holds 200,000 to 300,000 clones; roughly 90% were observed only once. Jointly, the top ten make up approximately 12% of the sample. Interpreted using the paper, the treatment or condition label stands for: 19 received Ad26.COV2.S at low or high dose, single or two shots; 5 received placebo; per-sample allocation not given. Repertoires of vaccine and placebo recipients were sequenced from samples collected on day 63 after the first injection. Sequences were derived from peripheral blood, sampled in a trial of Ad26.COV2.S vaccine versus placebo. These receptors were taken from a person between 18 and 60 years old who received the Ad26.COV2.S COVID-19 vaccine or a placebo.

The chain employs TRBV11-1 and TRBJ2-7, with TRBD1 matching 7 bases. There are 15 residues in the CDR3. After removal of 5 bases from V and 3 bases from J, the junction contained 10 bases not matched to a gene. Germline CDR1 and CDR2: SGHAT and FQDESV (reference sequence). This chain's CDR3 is CASSPRTGPLYEQYF. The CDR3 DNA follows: TGTGCCAGCAGCCCCCGGACAGGACCGCTCTACGAGCAGTACTTC.

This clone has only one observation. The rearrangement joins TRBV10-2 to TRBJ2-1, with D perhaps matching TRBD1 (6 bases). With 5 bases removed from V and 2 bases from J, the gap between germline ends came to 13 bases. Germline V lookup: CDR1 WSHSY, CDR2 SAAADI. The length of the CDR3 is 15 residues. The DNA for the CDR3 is TGCGCCAGCAGTTTACAGGGCAGTGCCTACAATGAGCAGTTCTTC. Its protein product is CASSLQGSAYNEQFF.

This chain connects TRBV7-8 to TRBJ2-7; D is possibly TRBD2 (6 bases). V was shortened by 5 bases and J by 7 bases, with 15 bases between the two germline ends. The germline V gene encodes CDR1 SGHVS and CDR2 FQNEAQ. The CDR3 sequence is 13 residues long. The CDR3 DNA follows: TGTGCCAGCAGCCCCCTGAGGGCGGGAGAGCAGTACTTC. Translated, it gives CASSPLRAGEQYF. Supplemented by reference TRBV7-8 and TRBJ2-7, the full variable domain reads GAGVSQSPRYKVAKRGQDVALRCDPISGHVSLFWYQQALGQGPEFLTYFQNEAQLDKSGLPSDRFFAERPEGSVSTLKIQRTQQEDSAVYLCASSPLRAGEQYFGPGTRLTVT.

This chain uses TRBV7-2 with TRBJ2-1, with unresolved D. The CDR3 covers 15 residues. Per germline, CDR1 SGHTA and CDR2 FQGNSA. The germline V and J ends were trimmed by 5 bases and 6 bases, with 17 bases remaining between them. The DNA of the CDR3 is TGTGCCAGCAGCCCCCCGGACGGGCTGGGCAATGAGCAGTTCTTC. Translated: CASSPPDGLGNEQFF.

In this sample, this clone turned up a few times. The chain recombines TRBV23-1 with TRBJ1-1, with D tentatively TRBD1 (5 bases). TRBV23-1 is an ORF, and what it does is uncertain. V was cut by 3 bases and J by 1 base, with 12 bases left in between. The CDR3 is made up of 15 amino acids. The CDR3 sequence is CASSQSSRENTEAFF. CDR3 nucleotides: TGCGCCAGCAGTCAGTCTTCCAGGGAGAACACTGAAGCTTTCTTT.

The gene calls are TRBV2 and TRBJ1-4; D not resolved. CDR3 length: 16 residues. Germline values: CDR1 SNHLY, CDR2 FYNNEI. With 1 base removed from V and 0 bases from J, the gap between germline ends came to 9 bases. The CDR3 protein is CASSEEPPPTNEKLFF. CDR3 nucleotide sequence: TGTGCCAGCAGTGAAGAGCCACCCCCAACTAATGAAAAACTGTTTTTT.

The CDR3 DNA sequence: TGTGCCAGCAGCCAAAGGGGGGGGGTATCTGAGCAGTTCTTC. Translated, it gives CASSQRGGVSEQFF. The chain couples TRBV3-1 (or the pseudogene TRBV3-2) to TRBJ2-1; maybe TRBD2 (7 bases). Trimming cost V 2 bases and J 9 bases, with 14 bases left between them. The CDR3 contains 14 residues. The germline V gene has CDR1 LGHDT and CDR2 YNNKEL (reference sequence).

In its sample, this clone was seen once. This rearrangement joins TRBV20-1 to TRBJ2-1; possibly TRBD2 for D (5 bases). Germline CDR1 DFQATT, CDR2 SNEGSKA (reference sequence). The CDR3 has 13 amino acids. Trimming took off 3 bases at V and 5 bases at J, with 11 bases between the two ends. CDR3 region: CSASRGWDNEQFF. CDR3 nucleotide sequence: TGCAGTGCTAGTCGGGGATGGGACAATGAGCAGTTCTTC.

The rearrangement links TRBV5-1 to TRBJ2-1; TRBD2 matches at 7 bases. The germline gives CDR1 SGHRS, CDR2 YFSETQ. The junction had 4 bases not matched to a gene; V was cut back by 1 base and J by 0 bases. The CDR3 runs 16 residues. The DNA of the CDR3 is TGCGCCAGCAGCTTGACCAGCGGGAACTCCTACAATGAGCAGTTCTTC. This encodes CASSLTSGNSYNEQFF.

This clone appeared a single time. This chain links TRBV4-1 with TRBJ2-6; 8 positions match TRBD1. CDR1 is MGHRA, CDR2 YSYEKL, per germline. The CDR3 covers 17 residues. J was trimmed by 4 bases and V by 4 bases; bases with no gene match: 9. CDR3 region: CASSLSDRVSGANVLTF. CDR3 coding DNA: TGCGCCAGCAGCCTATCGGACAGGGTTTCCGGGGCCAACGTCCTGACTTTC.

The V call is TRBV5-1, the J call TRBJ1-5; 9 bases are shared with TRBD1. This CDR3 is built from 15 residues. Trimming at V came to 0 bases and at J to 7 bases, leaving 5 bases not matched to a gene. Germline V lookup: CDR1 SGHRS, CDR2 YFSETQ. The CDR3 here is CASSLDRGPGQPQHF. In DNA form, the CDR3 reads TGCGCCAGCAGCTTGGACAGGGGGCCGGGACAGCCCCAGCATTTT.

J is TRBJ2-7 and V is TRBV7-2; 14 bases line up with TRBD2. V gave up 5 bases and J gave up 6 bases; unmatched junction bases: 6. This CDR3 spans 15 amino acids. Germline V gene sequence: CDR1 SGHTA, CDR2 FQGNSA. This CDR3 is CASSPGLAGVFEQYF. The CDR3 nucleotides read TGTGCCAGCAGCCCGGGACTAGCGGGAGTCTTCGAGCAGTACTTC.

The CDR3 is CASSYSRAAGELFF. CDR3 DNA sequence: TGTGCCAGCAGTTACTCGAGAGCGGCCGGGGAGCTGTTTTTT. The chain combines TRBV6-2 or TRBV6-3 with TRBJ2-2, with a possible D match to TRBD2 (5 bases). V lost 0 bases and J 6 bases, leaving 8 bases between the germline ends. This CDR3 is built from 14 residues. In germline, CDR1 is MNHEY, CDR2 SVGEGT.

CDR3: CASTGSNYGYTF. Here the CDR3 DNA reads TGTGCCAGTACAGGATCTAACTATGGCTACACCTTC. The V gene is TRBV6-5, the J gene TRBJ1-2; D is possibly TRBD1 (5 bases). V was trimmed by 9 bases and J by 0 bases, leaving 8 bases between them. The V gene's germline CDR1 is MNHEY and CDR2 SVGAGI. This CDR3 contains 12 residues.

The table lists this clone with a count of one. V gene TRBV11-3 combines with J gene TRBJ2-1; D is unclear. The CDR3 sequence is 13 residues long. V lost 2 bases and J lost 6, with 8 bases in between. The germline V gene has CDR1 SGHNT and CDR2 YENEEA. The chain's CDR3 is CASSLLATNEQFF. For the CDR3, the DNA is TGTGCCAGCAGCTTATTGGCCACCAATGAGCAGTTCTTC.

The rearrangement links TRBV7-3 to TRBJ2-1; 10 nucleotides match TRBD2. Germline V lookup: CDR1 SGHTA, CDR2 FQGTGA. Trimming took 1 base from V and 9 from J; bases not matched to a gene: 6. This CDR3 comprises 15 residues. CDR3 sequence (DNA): TGTGCCAGCAGCTTAAGTCTAGCGGGAGCTGGTGAGCAGTTCTTC. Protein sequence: CASSLSLAGAGEQFF.

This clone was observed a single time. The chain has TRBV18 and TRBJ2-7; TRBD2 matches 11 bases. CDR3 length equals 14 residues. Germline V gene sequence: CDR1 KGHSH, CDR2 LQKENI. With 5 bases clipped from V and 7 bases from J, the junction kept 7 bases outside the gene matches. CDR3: CASSDRLAGLEQYF. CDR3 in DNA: TGTGCCAGCTCAGATCGACTAGCGGGATTAGAGCAGTACTTC.

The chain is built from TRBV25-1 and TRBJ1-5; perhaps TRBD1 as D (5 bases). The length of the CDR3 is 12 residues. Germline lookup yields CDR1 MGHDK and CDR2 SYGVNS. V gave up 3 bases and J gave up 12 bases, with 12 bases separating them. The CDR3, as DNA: TGTGCCAGCAGTGAGGGGGGGACTTACCAGCATTTT. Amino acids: CASSEGGTYQHF.

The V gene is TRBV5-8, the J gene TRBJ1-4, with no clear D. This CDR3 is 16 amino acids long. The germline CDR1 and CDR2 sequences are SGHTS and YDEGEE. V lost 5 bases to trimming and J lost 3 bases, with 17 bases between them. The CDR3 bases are TGTGCCAGCAGGTTAGAGGGCCGAACGTCTAATGAAAAACTGTTTTTT. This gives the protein CASRLEGRTSNEKLFF. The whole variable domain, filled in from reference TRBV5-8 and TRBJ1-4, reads EAGVTQSPTHLIKTRGQQATLRCSPISGHTSVYWYQQALGLGLQFLLWYDEGEERNRGNFPPRFSGRQFPNYSSELNVNALELEDSALYLCASRLEGRTSNEKLFFGSGTQLSVL.

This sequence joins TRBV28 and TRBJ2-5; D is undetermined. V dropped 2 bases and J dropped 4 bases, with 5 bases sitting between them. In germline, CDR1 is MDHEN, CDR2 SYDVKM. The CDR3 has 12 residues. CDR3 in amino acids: CASSLTRETQYF. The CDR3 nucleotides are TGTGCCAGCAGTTTAACCAGAGAGACCCAGTACTTC.

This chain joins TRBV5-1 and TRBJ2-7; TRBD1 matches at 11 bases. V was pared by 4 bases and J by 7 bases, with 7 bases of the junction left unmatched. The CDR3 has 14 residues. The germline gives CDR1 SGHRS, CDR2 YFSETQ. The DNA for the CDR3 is TGCGCCAGCAGCGTAGGACAGGGGGCGGAGGAGCAGTACTTC. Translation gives CASSVGQGAEEQYF.

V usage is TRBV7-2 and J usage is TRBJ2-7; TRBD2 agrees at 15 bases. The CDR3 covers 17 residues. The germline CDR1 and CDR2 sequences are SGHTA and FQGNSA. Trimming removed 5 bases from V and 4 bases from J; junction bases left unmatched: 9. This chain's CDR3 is CASSPRGTSGGFYEQYF. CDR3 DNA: TGTGCCAGCAGCCCGAGGGGGACTAGCGGGGGGTTTTACGAGCAGTACTTC.

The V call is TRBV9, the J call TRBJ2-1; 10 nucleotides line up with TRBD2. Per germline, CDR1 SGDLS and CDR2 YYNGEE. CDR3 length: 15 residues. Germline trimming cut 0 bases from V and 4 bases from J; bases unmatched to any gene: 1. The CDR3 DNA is TGTGCCAGCAGCGTAGAAGCGGGGGGGTACAATGAGCAGTTCTTC. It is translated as CASSVEAGGYNEQFF.

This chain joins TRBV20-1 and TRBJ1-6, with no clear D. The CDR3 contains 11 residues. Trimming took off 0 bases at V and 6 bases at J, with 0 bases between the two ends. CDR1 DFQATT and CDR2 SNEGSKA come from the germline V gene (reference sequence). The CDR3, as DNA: TGCAGTGCTAGAGATAATTCACCCCTCCACTTT. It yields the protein CSARDNSPLHF.

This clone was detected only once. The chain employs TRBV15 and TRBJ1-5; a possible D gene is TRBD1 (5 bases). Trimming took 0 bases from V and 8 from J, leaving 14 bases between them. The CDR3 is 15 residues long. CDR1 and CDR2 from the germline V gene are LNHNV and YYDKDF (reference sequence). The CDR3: CATSRDHRGGEPQHF. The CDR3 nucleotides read TGTGCCACCAGCAGAGATCACCGGGGCGGGGAGCCCCAGCATTTT.

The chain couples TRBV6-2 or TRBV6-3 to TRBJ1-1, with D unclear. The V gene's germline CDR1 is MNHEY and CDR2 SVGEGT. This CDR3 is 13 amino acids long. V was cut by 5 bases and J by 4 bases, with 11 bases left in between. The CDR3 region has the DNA TGTGCCAGCAGTCGCCACTTGAGCACTGAAGCTTTCTTT. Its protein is CASSRHLSTEAFF.

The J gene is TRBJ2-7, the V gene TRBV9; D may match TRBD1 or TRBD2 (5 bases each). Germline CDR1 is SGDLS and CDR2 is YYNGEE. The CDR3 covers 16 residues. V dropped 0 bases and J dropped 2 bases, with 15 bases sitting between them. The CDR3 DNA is TGTGCCAGCAGCGTAGCGGCCGGGACGGTCACCTACGAGCAGTACTTC. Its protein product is CASSVAAGTVTYEQYF.

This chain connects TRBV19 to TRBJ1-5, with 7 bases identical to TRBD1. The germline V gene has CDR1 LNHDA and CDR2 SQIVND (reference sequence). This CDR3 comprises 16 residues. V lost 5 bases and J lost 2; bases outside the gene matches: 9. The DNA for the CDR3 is TGTGCCAGTAGTGGAACAGGGGAGTGGGGCAATCAGCCCCAGCATTTT. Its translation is CASSGTGEWGNQPQHF.